This TCR beta chain was captured in a study of cytomegalovirus exposure and HLA in healthy donors. Study in general: Within the Caucasian-associated ancestry cluster were 81% of the approximately 400 genotyped donors.

The PCR had 60 Vbeta and 13 Jbeta primers. Profiled with immunoSEQ multiplex PCR; TCRdb holds only in-frame clones, not every one. The sample records some 240,000 clones, 85% to 95% being singletons. The CDR3 consists of 13 residues. CDR1 and CDR2 from the germline V gene are MNHEY and SVGAGI. J was trimmed by 9 bases and V by 8 bases; bases with no gene match: 9. Samples came from healthy bone marrow donors. Study results and limitations: TCR beta sequences reportedly predicted most subjects' HLA-A and HLA-B alleles accurately. TCR beta chains associated with HLA were, in a later analysis, more clonally expanded than equally common others.

Note on this clone: Its specificity is unknown.

Sequences were obtained from PBMCs. This receptor was obtained from a girl aged 2 to 10 in good health and CMV-seronegative. The J gene is TRBJ1-5, the V gene TRBV6-5, with 8 bases identical to TRBD1. The CDR3 nucleotides read TGTGCCAGCCAGGGGGCCAATGAGTTGCCCCAGCATTTT. This codes for CASQGANELPQHF.